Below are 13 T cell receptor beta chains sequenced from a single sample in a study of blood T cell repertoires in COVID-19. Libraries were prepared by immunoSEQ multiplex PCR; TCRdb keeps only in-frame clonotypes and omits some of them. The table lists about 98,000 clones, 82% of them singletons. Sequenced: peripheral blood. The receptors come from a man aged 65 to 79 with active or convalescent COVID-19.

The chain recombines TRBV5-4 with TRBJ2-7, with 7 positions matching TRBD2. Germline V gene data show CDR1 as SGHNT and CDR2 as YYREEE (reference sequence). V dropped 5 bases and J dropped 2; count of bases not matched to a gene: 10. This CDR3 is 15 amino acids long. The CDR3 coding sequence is TGTGCCAGCAGGGTCGGGGCTAGCGGTCCCTACGAGCAGTACTTC. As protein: CASRVGASGPYEQYF. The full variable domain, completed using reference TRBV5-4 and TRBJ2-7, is ETGVTQSPTHLIKTRGQQVTLRCSSQSGHNTVSWYQQALGQGPQFIFQYYREEENGRGNFPPRFSGLQFPNYSSELNVNALELDDSALYLCASRVGASGPYEQYFGPGTRLTVT.

DNA of the CDR3: TGTGCCAGCAGAGACTTGGGACTAGCGGGTTACGAGCAGTACTTC. It encodes CASRDLGLAGYEQYF. The chain uses TRBV6-5 and TRBJ2-7; TRBD2 matches at 12 bases. The CDR3 loop spans 15 amino acids. CDR1 and CDR2 (germline): MNHEY, SVGAGI. J gave up 4 bases and V 6 bases, and 7 bases lay outside the gene matches.

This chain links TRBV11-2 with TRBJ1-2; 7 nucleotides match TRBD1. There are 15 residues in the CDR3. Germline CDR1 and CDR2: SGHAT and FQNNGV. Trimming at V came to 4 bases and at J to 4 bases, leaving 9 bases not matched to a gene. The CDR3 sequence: CASSSRQGRSYGYTF. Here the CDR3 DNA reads TGTGCCAGCAGCTCCCGACAGGGAAGAAGCTATGGCTACACCTTC.

The CDR3 spells CASSLGQGRDSPLHF. The CDR3 coding sequence is TGTGCCAGCAGCCTCGGACAGGGACGGGATTCACCCCTCCACTTT. This sequence joins TRBV3-1 (or the pseudogene TRBV3-2) and TRBJ1-6, with 8 positions matching TRBD1. Germline values: CDR1 LGHDT, CDR2 YNNKEL (reference sequence). The V segment lost 4 bases and the J segment 8 bases; nucleotides outside the gene matches: 7. The CDR3 runs to 15 residues.

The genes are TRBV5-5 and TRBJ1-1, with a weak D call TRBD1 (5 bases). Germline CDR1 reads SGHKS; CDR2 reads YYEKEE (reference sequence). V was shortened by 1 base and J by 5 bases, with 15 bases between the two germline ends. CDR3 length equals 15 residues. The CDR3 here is CASSLRNGGKTEAFF. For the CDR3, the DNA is TGTGCCAGCAGCTTGAGGAATGGGGGGAAGACTGAAGCTTTCTTT.

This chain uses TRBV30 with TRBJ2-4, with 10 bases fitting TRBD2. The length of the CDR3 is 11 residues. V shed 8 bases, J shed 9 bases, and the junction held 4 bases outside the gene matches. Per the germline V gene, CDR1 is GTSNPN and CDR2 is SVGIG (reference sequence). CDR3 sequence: CAQSGGGIQYF. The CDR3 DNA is TGTGCCCAGAGCGGGGGGGGCATTCAGTACTTC.

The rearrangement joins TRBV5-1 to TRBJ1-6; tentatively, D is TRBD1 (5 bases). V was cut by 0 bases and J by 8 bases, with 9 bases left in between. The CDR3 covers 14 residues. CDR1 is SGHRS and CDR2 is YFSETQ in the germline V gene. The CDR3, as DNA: TGCGCCAGCAGCTTGGGGGTAGGGGATTCACCCCTCCACTTT. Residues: CASSLGVGDSPLHF.

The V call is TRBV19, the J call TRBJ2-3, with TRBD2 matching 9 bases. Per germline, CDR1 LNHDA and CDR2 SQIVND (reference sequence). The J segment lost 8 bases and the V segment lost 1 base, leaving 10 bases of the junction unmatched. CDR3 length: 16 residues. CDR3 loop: CASSIGGSGGLVTQYF. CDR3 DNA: TGTGCCAGTAGTATAGGAGGGAGCGGGGGGCTGGTTACGCAGTATTTT.

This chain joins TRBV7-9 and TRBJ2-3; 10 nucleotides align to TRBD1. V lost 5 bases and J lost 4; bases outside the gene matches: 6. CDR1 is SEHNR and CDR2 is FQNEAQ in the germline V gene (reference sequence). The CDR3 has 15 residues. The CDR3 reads CASSPGTGAADTQYF. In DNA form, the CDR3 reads TGTGCCAGCAGCCCCGGGACAGGGGCCGCAGATACGCAGTATTTT.

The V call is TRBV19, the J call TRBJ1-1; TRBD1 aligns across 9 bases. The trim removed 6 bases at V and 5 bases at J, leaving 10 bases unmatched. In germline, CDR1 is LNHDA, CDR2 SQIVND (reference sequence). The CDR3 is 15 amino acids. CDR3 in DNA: TGTGCCAGTAGCTCCGGGACAGGGATTATGACTGAAGCTTTCTTT. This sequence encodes CASSSGTGIMTEAFF.

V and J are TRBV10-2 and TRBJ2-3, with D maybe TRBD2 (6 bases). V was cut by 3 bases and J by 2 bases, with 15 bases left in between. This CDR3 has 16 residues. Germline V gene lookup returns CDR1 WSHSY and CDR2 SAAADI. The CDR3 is CASSDRRRGYTDTQYF. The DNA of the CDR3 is TGCGCCAGCAGTGACCGAAGGAGGGGTTACACAGATACGCAGTATTTT.

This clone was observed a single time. The CDR3 region is CASSAGVYEQYF. The DNA of the CDR3 is TGTGCCAGCAGCGCCGGGGTCTACGAGCAGTACTTC. V gene TRBV5-6 combines with J gene TRBJ2-7; D possibly corresponds to TRBD2 (5 bases). The CDR3 extends over 12 amino acids. The germline V and J ends were trimmed by 4 bases and 3 bases, with 8 bases remaining between them. Germline-derived CDR1 and CDR2 are SGHDT and YYEEEE.

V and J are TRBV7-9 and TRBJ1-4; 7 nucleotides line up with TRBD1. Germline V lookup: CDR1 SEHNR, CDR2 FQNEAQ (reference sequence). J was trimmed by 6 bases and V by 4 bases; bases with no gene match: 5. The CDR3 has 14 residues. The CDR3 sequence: CASSSRQGDEKLFF. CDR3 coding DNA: TGTGCCAGCAGCTCCAGACAGGGAGATGAAAAACTGTTTTTT.